This T cell receptor beta chain was sequenced in a study of cytomegalovirus exposure and HLA in healthy donors. As for the study in general: Around 80 million unique TCRs from HLA-typed donors were held in an early data release.

The PCR made use of 60 Vbeta and 13 Jbeta primers. Data came from immunoSEQ multiplex PCR; TCRdb stores just in-frame clones and leaves some out. The repertoire includes 160,000 or so clones, about 80% of them detected once, and 9.7% sits in the top ten. The CDR3 has 16 amino acids. Germline V gene data show CDR1 as LNHNV and CDR2 as YYDKDF (reference sequence). Trimming pared 5 bases from V and 5 bases from J, leaving 21 bases between. This chain uses TRBV15 with TRBJ1-2; maybe TRBD1 (5 bases). The receptor comes from a man aged 18 to 35 in good health and CMV-seropositive. Sequenced input: PBMCs. The CDR3 loop is CATSPGALPGGYGYTF. The CDR3 coding sequence is TGTGCCACCAGCCCCGGTGCGCTCCCCGGGGGTTATGGCTACACCTTC.